This T cell receptor beta chain was observed in a study of cytomegalovirus exposure and HLA in healthy donors. Study-level background: An earlier analysis identified fewer than 130 million unique TCR beta sequences in 170 million or so T cells.

60 Vbeta and 13 Jbeta primers were used in PCR. Clones were read by immunoSEQ multiplex PCR, and TCRdb kept only the in-frame ones, dropping some. The data hold 200,000 to 250,000 clones, with over 70% observed a single time. Source material: PBMCs. This clonotype originated in a woman aged 60-75 years in good health and CMV-seropositive.

CDR3 region: CASSSQTSSYNEQFF. Here the CDR3 DNA reads TGTGCCAGCAGCTCTCAGACTAGCTCCTACAATGAGCAGTTCTTC. This chain joins TRBV11-2 and TRBJ2-1, with D possibly TRBD2 on 6 matching bases. The CDR3 contains 15 residues. The V gene's germline CDR1 is SGHAT and CDR2 FQNNGV. V shed 4 bases and J shed 0 bases, with 10 bases lying between them.